The present T cell receptor beta chain was sequenced within a study of cytomegalovirus exposure and HLA in healthy donors. The V and J ends lost 0 bases and 2 bases respectively, with 9 bases between them. CDR3 length equals 15 residues. Germline CDR1 is SGHDT and CDR2 is YYEEEE. Amplification used 60 Vbeta primers and 13 Jbeta primers. The assay was immunoSEQ multiplex PCR, and TCRdb's table has in-frame clones only and misses some. The table shows 150,000 to 200,000 clones, with 70% to 80% occurring only once. The source of this sequence is a woman aged 50 to 60 in good health and CMV-seronegative. The sequencing input was PBMCs. This chain links TRBV5-6 with TRBJ1-3, with TRBD1 as a possible D gene (6 bases). The CDR3 reads CASSLEQGPGNTIYF. The CDR3 DNA sequence: TGTGCCAGCAGCTTGGAACAGGGACCTGGAAACACCATATATTTT.